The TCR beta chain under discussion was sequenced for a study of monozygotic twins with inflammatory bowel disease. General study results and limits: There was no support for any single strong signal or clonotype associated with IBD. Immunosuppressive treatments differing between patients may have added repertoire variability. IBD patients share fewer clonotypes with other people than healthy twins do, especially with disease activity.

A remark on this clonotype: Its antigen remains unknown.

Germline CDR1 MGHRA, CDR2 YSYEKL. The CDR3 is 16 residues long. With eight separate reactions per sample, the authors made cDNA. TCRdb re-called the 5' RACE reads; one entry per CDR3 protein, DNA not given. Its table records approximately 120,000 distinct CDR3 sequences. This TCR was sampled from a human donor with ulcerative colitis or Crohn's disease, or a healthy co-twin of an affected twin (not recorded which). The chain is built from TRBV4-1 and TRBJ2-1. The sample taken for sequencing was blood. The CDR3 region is CASSQEVRGSYNEQFF.